Following are 30 T cell receptor beta chains from one sample sequenced in a study of shared clonotypes between healthy human individuals. The assay was immunoSEQ multiplex PCR, and TCRdb's table has in-frame clones only and misses some. The sample lists hundreds of thousands of clones, around 76% seen once, with about 12% in the top ten. The specimen sequenced was PBMCs. These receptors were obtained from a woman aged 40 to 50 in good health. Some clones in this sample may be carry-over from other donors' samples.

J is TRBJ2-1 and V is TRBV5-1; D not certain. The V gene lost 0 bases and the J gene lost 2 bases, with 12 bases spanning the gap. The CDR3 length is 16 residues. In germline, CDR1 is SGHRS, CDR2 YFSETQ. In DNA, the CDR3 is TGCGCCAGCAGCTTGGTACCGTTCCCAACCTACAATGAGCAGTTCTTC. Its translation is CASSLVPFPTYNEQFF.

On this clone: Other DNA sequences from this sample encode an identical CDR3 as well. The chain is built from TRBV5-1 and TRBJ1-2, with D unresolved. Germline V gives CDR1 SGHRS, CDR2 YFSETQ. V dropped 0 bases and J dropped 1 base, with 7 bases sitting between them. The CDR3 has 14 amino acids. CDR3 nucleotides: TGCGCCAGCAGCTTGGTGGCAGTTAACTATGGCTACACCTTC. It is translated as CASSLVAVNYGYTF.

The chain carries TRBV10-3 and TRBJ1-4; no reliable D call. With 8 bases removed from V and 1 base from J, the gap between germline ends came to 8 bases. Germline V CDR1 and CDR2: ENHRY, SYGVKD. CDR3 length: 13 residues. This CDR3 reads CAIRGETNEKLFF. The CDR3 DNA follows: TGTGCCATCCGGGGTGAAACTAATGAAAAACTGTTTTTT.

J is TRBJ1-6 and V is TRBV2, with TRBD1 matching 8 bases. This CDR3 spans 16 amino acids. The germline CDR1 and CDR2 sequences are SNHLY and FYNNEI. V shed 6 bases, J shed 0 bases, and the junction held 4 bases outside the gene matches. The CDR3 region has the DNA TGTGCCAGCAGCGGGACAGGAAGCTCCTATAATTCACCCCTCCACTTT. Protein product: CASSGTGSSYNSPLHF.

Many counts were recorded for this clone. The chain employs TRBV2 and TRBJ2-1; 8 nucleotides match TRBD1. The CDR3 loop spans 17 amino acids. The V gene's germline CDR1 is SNHLY and CDR2 FYNNEI. Germline trimming cut 1 base from V and 8 bases from J; bases unmatched to any gene: 13. CDR3: CASSEEGDRYSGYEQFF. CDR3 in DNA: TGTGCCAGCAGTGAAGAGGGGGACAGGTATTCTGGCTATGAGCAGTTCTTC.

The chain recombines TRBV9 with TRBJ2-3; 9 nucleotides match TRBD2. V was clipped by 4 bases and J by 1 base; unmatched bases: 19. This CDR3 has 20 residues. Germline CDR1 reads SGDLS; CDR2 reads YYNGEE. CDR3: CASSPRLVREGPSGTDTQYF. In DNA form, the CDR3 reads TGTGCCAGCAGCCCTCGTCTTGTGCGGGAGGGCCCCTCCGGCACAGATACGCAGTATTTT.

V is TRBV11-2 and J is TRBJ1-1; 9 bases fit TRBD1. Germline values: CDR1 SGHAT, CDR2 FQNNGV. The CDR3 length is 15 residues. With 1 base clipped from V and 3 bases from J, the junction kept 3 bases outside the gene matches. The CDR3 coding sequence is TGTGCCAGCAGCTTAGGGACAGGGGTCCACACTGAAGCTTTCTTT. Protein: CASSLGTGVHTEAFF.

The CDR3 loop reads CASSPPVILGEGGVADTQYF. CDR3 DNA: TGTGCCAGCTCACCACCGGTGATTCTCGGAGAGGGAGGTGTAGCAGATACGCAGTATTTT. This chain connects TRBV18 to TRBJ2-3, with D tentatively TRBD2 (6 bases). This CDR3 comprises 20 residues. Trimming shortened V by 0 bases and J by 4 bases, and 26 bases separated the two germline ends. CDR1 is KGHSH, CDR2 LQKENI, per germline. The entire variable domain, with the rest obtained from reference TRBV18 and TRBJ2-3, is as follows: NAGVMQNPRHLVRRRGQEARLRCSPMKGHSHVYWYRQLPEEGLKFMVYLQKENIIDESGMPKERFSAEFPKEGPSILRIQQVVRGDSAAYFCASSPPVILGEGGVADTQYFGPGTRLTVL.

This clone was detected once. The genes are TRBV5-4 and TRBJ2-7; 7 bases are a match to TRBD1. The V gene's germline CDR1 is SGHNT and CDR2 YYREEE (reference sequence). The CDR3 loop spans 13 amino acids. The trim removed 7 bases at V and 1 base at J, leaving 5 bases unmatched. CDR3 loop: CASQQGSSYEQYF. CDR3 in DNA: TGTGCCAGCCAACAGGGGTCTTCCTACGAGCAGTACTTC.

This clone was seen a few times. V and J are TRBV15 and TRBJ2-1, with 9 bases that match TRBD1. Germline V gene data show CDR1 as LNHNV and CDR2 as YYDKDF (reference sequence). The CDR3 runs to 14 residues. The junction had 4 bases not matched to a gene; V was cut back by 7 bases and J by 3 bases. In nucleotides, the CDR3 is TGTGCCACCAAGAGGGACAGGGACTACAATGAGCAGTTCTTC. This codes for CATKRDRDYNEQFF.

With respect to this clone: The conserved final phenylalanine or tryptophan is absent from the CDR3, which likely points to a read error. The chain joins TRBV30 to TRBJ1-1; D is perhaps TRBD1 (5 bases). The CDR3 length is 12 residues. Germline CDR1 is GTSNPN and CDR2 is SVGIG (reference sequence). The V end lost 0 bases, the J end lost 10 bases, and 12 bases lay between the germline ends. The CDR3 region has the DNA TGTGCCTGGAGTGTACAGGAGGAAAGAGCTTTCCTT. Translation gives CAWSVQEERAFL.

The chain uses TRBV27 and TRBJ2-3; weak D call: TRBD2 (6 bases). The germline V gene has CDR1 MNHEY and CDR2 SMNVEV (reference sequence). Trimming took off 10 bases at V and 1 base at J, with 12 bases between the two ends. The CDR3 is 13 residues long. The CDR3 protein is CAISRRGTDTQYF. In DNA, the CDR3 is TGTGCCATTTCTAGGAGGGGCACAGATACGCAGTATTTT.

The rearrangement uses TRBV7-3 and TRBJ2-5; the match to TRBD1 covers 9 bases. V lost 3 bases, J lost 1 base, and 6 bases stayed unmatched. CDR3 length: 16 residues. From germline, CDR1 is SGHTA and CDR2 FQGTGA. This chain's CDR3 is CASSFGGQGTQETQYF. The CDR3 DNA follows: TGTGCCAGCAGCTTTGGAGGACAGGGGACCCAAGAGACCCAGTACTTC.

Many counts were recorded for this clone. The chain uses TRBV1 and TRBJ2-1. TRBV1 is reported as a pseudogene. The CDR3 spans 17 residues. The CDR3: CTSSQAGGFGSYNEQFF. The CDR3 DNA reads as TGCACCAGCAGCCAAGCCGGGGGCTTTGGGTCCTACAATGAGCAGTTCTTC.

This clone appeared many times. V usage is TRBV6-8 and J usage is TRBJ2-3; 8 bases agree with TRBD2. This CDR3 spans 13 amino acids. Looked up from germline, CDR1 is MNHGY and CDR2 is SAAAGT. CDR3 sequence (DNA): TGTGCTCCCTCGGCGGGAGGCGCAGATACGCAGTATTTT. Protein product: CAPSAGGADTQYF.

This clone has just one count. A junction boundary mismatches the germline segment, possibly from a read error. The rearrangement joins TRBV7-8 to TRBJ2-2; 7 nucleotides line up with TRBD1. Germline V gene data show CDR1 as SGHVS and CDR2 as FQNEAQ. The CDR3 has 16 amino acids. CDR3 sequence (DNA): TGTGCCAGCAGCTTAGGAGAGGGGGCGAAAACCGGGGAGCTGTTTTTT. This translates into CASSLGEGAKTGELFF.

In regard to this clone: Other DNA sequences within the sample encode an identical CDR3. V is TRBV27 and J is TRBJ2-7; 8 bases agree with TRBD1. Trimming took 4 bases from V and 2 from J; bases not matched to a gene: 1. The CDR3 extends over 13 amino acids. The germline V gene has CDR1 MNHEY and CDR2 SMNVEV (reference sequence). CDR3 in amino acids: CASSWGQAYEQYF. In DNA form, the CDR3 reads TGTGCCAGCAGTTGGGGACAGGCCTACGAGCAGTACTTC.

On this clone itself: A far larger clone is only one base removed, so a read error is likely. The rearrangement links TRBV5-4 to TRBJ1-5; D is unclear. Trimming cost V 0 bases and J 3 bases, with 4 bases left between them. From germline, CDR1 is SGHNT and CDR2 YYREEE (reference sequence). The CDR3 totals 13 residues. The CDR3 DNA reads as TGTGCCAGCAGCTTGGGTTCCAATCAGCCCCAGCATTTT. It yields the protein CASSLGSNQPQHF.

The V call is TRBV11-2, the J call TRBJ1-4; a weak D match, TRBD1 (5 bases). Germline loops: CDR1 SGHAT, CDR2 FQNNGV. Trimming cost V 5 bases and J 5 bases, with 15 bases left between them. The CDR3 runs to 15 residues. Here the CDR3 reads CASSQDRGANEKLFF. The DNA for the CDR3 is TGTGCCAGCAGCCAGGACCGGGGCGCGAATGAAAAACTGTTTTTT.

V gene TRBV4-3 combines with J gene TRBJ2-3; TRBD2 agrees at 9 bases. The CDR3 loop spans 15 amino acids. Germline V gives CDR1 LGHNA, CDR2 YSLEER. J lost 5 bases, V lost 5 bases, and 8 bases had no gene match. The CDR3 protein is CASSVSGGLGDTQYF. The CDR3 coding sequence is TGCGCCAGCAGCGTTAGCGGGGGTCTTGGAGATACGCAGTATTTT.

The chain employs TRBV19 and TRBJ2-1, with no clear D. V shed 5 bases and J shed 4 bases, with 12 bases lying between them. The CDR3 spans 14 residues. Germline-derived CDR1 and CDR2 are LNHDA and SQIVND (reference sequence). This chain's CDR3 is CASSGEVRYNEQFF. As DNA, the CDR3 is TGTGCCAGTAGTGGAGAGGTCCGGTACAATGAGCAGTTCTTC.

This clone was detected ten times or more. The rearrangement joins TRBV4-1 to TRBJ2-3, with D perhaps matching TRBD1 (5 bases). The CDR3 covers 17 residues. V was trimmed by 0 bases and J by 3 bases, leaving 16 bases between them. CDR1 MGHRA and CDR2 YSYEKL come from the germline V gene. The CDR3 protein is CASSQDLQAGYTDTQYF. The CDR3 coding sequence is TGCGCCAGCAGCCAAGATCTTCAGGCAGGGTATACAGATACGCAGTATTTT.

This clone has only a few counts. The rearrangement links TRBV4-1 to TRBJ2-5; the match to TRBD2 covers 10 bases. Looked up from germline, CDR1 is MGHRA and CDR2 is YSYEKL. CDR3 size: 15 residues. V lost 5 bases, J lost 5 bases, and 8 bases stayed unmatched. CDR3 coding DNA: TGCGCCAGCAGCTCCCCTAGCGGGAGAGGGGAGACCCAGTACTTC. Translated: CASSSPSGRGETQYF.

The gene calls are TRBV10-3 and TRBJ1-5, with D possibly being TRBD1 (5 bases). Trimming took 2 bases from V and 6 from J, leaving 14 bases between them. The CDR3 spans 15 residues. Per the germline V gene, CDR1 is ENHRY and CDR2 is SYGVKD. The CDR3 DNA reads as TGTGCCATCAGTGAGCGAGGTCAGGGCACTCAGCCCCAGCATTTT. Its translation: CAISERGQGTQPQHF.

V is TRBV7-2 and J is TRBJ2-5, with TRBD1 identical over 7 bases. The junction had 13 bases not matched to a gene; V was cut back by 7 bases and J by 5 bases. Germline CDR1 is SGHTA and CDR2 is FQGNSA. This CDR3 has 15 residues. CDR3 sequence: CASNQAQGSWETQYF. The CDR3 nucleotides read TGTGCCAGCAACCAGGCACAGGGGTCTTGGGAGACCCAGTACTTC.

The rearrangement joins TRBV28 to TRBJ1-3; 7 bases align to TRBD1. The J segment lost 2 bases and the V segment lost 4 bases, leaving 5 bases of the junction unmatched. This CDR3 contains 15 residues. Looked up from germline, CDR1 is MDHEN and CDR2 is SYDVKM. CDR3 in amino acids: CASSSIGTAGNTIYF. CDR3 nucleotides: TGTGCCAGCAGTTCCATCGGGACAGCTGGAAACACCATATATTTT.

The CDR3 is CASSQDQGPMDEQYF. The DNA of the CDR3 is TGCGCCAGCAGCCAAGACCAGGGTCCTATGGACGAGCAGTACTTC. The V and J genes are TRBV4-3 and TRBJ2-7; tentatively, D is TRBD1 (5 bases). The V gene lost 0 bases and the J gene lost 5 bases, with 14 bases spanning the gap. CDR3 length: 15 amino acids. Germline V gene data show CDR1 as LGHNA and CDR2 as YSLEER.

The V and J genes are TRBV5-1 and TRBJ1-3, with 7 bases matching TRBD1. The germline V gene encodes CDR1 SGHRS and CDR2 YFSETQ. The CDR3 spans 15 residues. V was clipped by 2 bases and J by 0 bases; unmatched bases: 2. CDR3 region: CASSFGQVSGNTIYF. CDR3 sequence (DNA): TGCGCCAGCAGCTTCGGACAGGTCTCTGGAAACACCATATATTTT.

V gene TRBV29-1 combines with J gene TRBJ2-6, with 12 bases aligning to TRBD1. This CDR3 contains 18 residues. J was trimmed by 0 bases and V by 6 bases; bases with no gene match: 9. Germline CDR1 and CDR2: SQVTM and ANQGSEA. CDR3 amino acids: CSVDPPGQGASGANVLTF. The CDR3 coding sequence is TGCAGCGTCGATCCCCCGGGACAGGGGGCCTCTGGGGCCAACGTCCTGACTTTC.

The chain is built from TRBV9 and TRBJ2-7; possible D gene TRBD1, 6 bases. V was shortened by 3 bases and J by 2 bases, with 12 bases between the two germline ends. The CDR3 runs to 14 residues. The germline gives CDR1 SGDLS, CDR2 YYNGEE. Here the CDR3 reads CASSATGIPYEQYF. DNA of the CDR3: TGTGCCAGCAGCGCAACAGGGATACCCTACGAGCAGTACTTC.